The present TCR beta chain was sequenced within a study of CD8 T cells in Susac syndrome. Only one count was recorded for this clonotype. Per the germline V gene, CDR1 is SQVTM and CDR2 is ANQGSEA. The CDR3 is made up of 14 amino acids. V lost 4 bases to trimming and J lost 2 bases, with 15 bases between them. Random hexamers were used to reverse transcribe about 0.5 to 1 ug of RNA. The method of amplification for TCR beta CDR3 was immunoSEQ multiplex PCR, covering 54 Vbeta and 13 Jbeta. From the immunoSEQ multiplex PCR reads, TCRdb called clonotypes with MiXCR, one entry per CDR3 protein. Of about 180,000 distinct CDR3 sequences listed, approximately 95% are singletons.

The sample was CD8+ T cells from PBMCs. The chain has TRBV29-1 and TRBJ2-7; tentatively, D is TRBD1 or TRBD2 (5 bases each). The sequence came from a human donor with multiple sclerosis. CDR3 sequence: CSVGGYGSTYEQYF. The CDR3 region has the DNA TGCAGCGTTGGGGGGTATGGGAGTACCTACGAGCAGTACTTC.